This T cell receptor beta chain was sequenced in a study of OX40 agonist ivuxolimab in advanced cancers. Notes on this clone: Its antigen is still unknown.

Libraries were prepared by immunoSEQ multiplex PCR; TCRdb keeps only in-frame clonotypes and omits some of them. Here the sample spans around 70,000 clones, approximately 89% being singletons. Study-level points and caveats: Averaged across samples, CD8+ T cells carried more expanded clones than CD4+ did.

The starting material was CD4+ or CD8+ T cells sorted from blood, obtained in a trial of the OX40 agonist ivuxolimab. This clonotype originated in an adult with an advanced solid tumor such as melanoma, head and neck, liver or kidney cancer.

CDR3: CASSPPSLAGAGGELFF. In DNA, the CDR3 is TGTGCCAGCTCACCACCGTCACTAGCGGGGGCCGGCGGGGAGCTGTTTTTT. The chain uses TRBV18 and TRBJ2-2, with TRBD2 identical over 11 bases. J gave up 7 bases and V 0 bases, and 7 bases lay outside the gene matches. Looked up from germline, CDR1 is KGHSH and CDR2 is LQKENI. The CDR3 is 17 residues long.